The 21 T cell receptor beta chains below come from one sample, sequenced in a study of human T cells and chemical hapten exposure (dated by TCRdb to 2020 to 2023). The library came from RACE. Instrument on record: NextSeq 500. The public reads were quality trimmed at Q25 with fastp and then assembled into clones with MiXCR by TCRdb, keeping productive beta chains. CDR3 protein sequences are deduplicated, and each keeps its most common genes and DNA. Across this sample there are 62,000 or so distinct CDR3 sequences, with around 9.9% seen only once. The ten largest clonotypes hold roughly 5.2% of the sample. The time point label for this specimen denotes: pre-sensitization, week 0. In the paper's terms, the treatment or condition label means: therapeutic diphenylcyclopropenone sensitization with weekly scalp DPC. The material was whole blood, obtained in connection with sensitization to the hapten diphenylcyclopropenone (DPC). The receptors here all came from a woman in her fifties or sixties with alopecia areata. Some clones in this sample may be carry-over from other donors' samples.

In its sample, this clonotype was seen many times. The CDR3 DNA is TGTGCCAGCAGCTTAGTGGGAGGGTTTAATTCACCCCTCCACTTT. As protein: CASSLVGGFNSPLHF. This rearrangement joins TRBV7-8 to TRBJ1-6, with D unclear. The germline gives CDR1 SGHVS, CDR2 FQNEAQ. This CDR3 is built from 15 residues. The V and J ends lost 1 base and 6 bases respectively, with 10 bases between them.

Only a few counts were recorded for this clonotype. A much more abundant neighbour one base away suggests this may be a read error. The J gene is TRBJ1-5, the V gene TRBV27; tentatively, D is TRBD1 (5 bases). Trimming took off 1 base at V and 3 bases at J, with 13 bases between the two ends. The CDR3 covers 16 residues. Germline values: CDR1 MNHEY, CDR2 SMNVEV (reference sequence). The DNA for the CDR3 is TGTGCCAGCAGTTTATTGGGGGGGTATAACAATCAGCCCCAGCATTTT. This codes for CASSLLGGYNNQPQHF.

The genes are TRBV20-1 and TRBJ2-7; D possibly corresponds to TRBD1 (5 bases). The CDR3 is 12 amino acids. The V gene lost 0 bases and the J gene lost 7 bases, with 10 bases spanning the gap. Germline V gene lookup returns CDR1 DFQATT and CDR2 SNEGSKA (reference sequence). CDR3 amino acids: CSARESGREQYF. The CDR3 bases are TGCAGTGCTAGAGAATCAGGGCGAGAGCAGTACTTC.

The CDR3 reads CASTFASGKQETQYF. For the CDR3, the DNA is TGTGCCAGCACCTTCGCTAGCGGCAAACAAGAGACCCAGTACTTC. The chain combines TRBV7-6 with TRBJ2-5; 7 bases are a match to TRBD2. Germline V gives CDR1 SGHVS, CDR2 FNYEAQ. The CDR3 extends over 15 amino acids. The V and J ends lost 7 bases and 2 bases, in that order; junction bases with no gene match: 10.

This chain joins TRBV7-2 and TRBJ1-4; TRBD1 agrees at 8 bases. J lost 3 bases, V lost 6 bases, and 3 bases had no gene match. Germline CDR1 reads SGHTA; CDR2 reads FQGNSA. The CDR3 extends over 14 amino acids. CDR3 protein: CASRRTGSNEKLFF. For the CDR3, the DNA is TGTGCCAGCAGACGGACAGGGTCTAATGAAAAACTGTTTTTT.

This clonotype showed up many times. The chain combines TRBV6-1 with TRBJ1-6; D unclear. The CDR3 spans 13 residues. The V end was cut by 7 bases, the J end by 7 bases, with 11 bases between. The germline CDR1 and CDR2 sequences are MNHNS and SASEGT. CDR3 in DNA: TGTGCCAGCATGCGGTCCGAAAATTCACCCCTCCACTTT. Translated, it gives CASMRSENSPLHF.

The chain is built from TRBV20-1 and TRBJ2-7, with 10 bases matching TRBD2. The CDR3 runs to 15 residues. Germline V gene sequence: CDR1 DFQATT, CDR2 SNEGSKA (reference sequence). Trimming at V came to 3 bases and at J to 4 bases, leaving 9 bases not matched to a gene. The DNA of the CDR3 is TGCAGTGCTAGGGCGGGACTAGCGAGGTTTTACGAGCAGTACTTC. Translating gives CSARAGLARFYEQYF.

This clonotype came up many times. This chain joins TRBV20-1 and TRBJ2-4, with TRBD1 matching over 9 bases. Germline V gives CDR1 DFQATT, CDR2 SNEGSKA (reference sequence). J was trimmed by 6 bases and V by 6 bases; bases with no gene match: 9. This CDR3 comprises 14 residues. CDR3 protein: CSAFDTGGRNIQYF. Here the CDR3 DNA reads TGCAGTGCATTTGACACAGGGGGCCGAAACATTCAGTACTTC.

This sequence joins TRBV9 and TRBJ1-3; 9 bases agree with TRBD1. The CDR3 spans 17 residues. The J segment lost 2 bases and the V segment lost 4 bases, leaving 10 bases of the junction unmatched. Germline V gives CDR1 SGDLS, CDR2 YYNGEE. CDR3 bases: TGTGCCAGCAGCACCCGGACAGGGGTGATGCCTGGAAACACCATATATTTT. Its translation is CASSTRTGVMPGNTIYF.

This clonotype was observed many times. In nucleotides, the CDR3 is TGTGCCAGCAGTGTCTGGATAGCGGGGACAGATACGCAGTATTTT. It codes for CASSVWIAGTDTQYF. J is TRBJ2-3 and V is TRBV2; 8 bases line up with TRBD2. CDR1 SNHLY and CDR2 FYNNEI come from the germline V gene. The CDR3 is 15 residues long. After removal of 4 bases from V and 3 bases from J, the junction contained 6 bases not matched to a gene.

The table lists this clonotype with a few counts. This chain uses TRBV21-1 with TRBJ2-5; TRBD1, the table's D call, was not compared with the DNA. TRBV21-1 is a known pseudogene. CDR3 size: 15 residues. CDR3 DNA: TGTGCCAGCAGCATTACTGGGACAGTACAAGAGACCCAGTACTTC. It codes for CASSITGTVQETQYF.

The rearrangement uses TRBV3-1 and TRBJ2-7, with 8 bases lining up with TRBD1. This CDR3 has 12 residues. Germline V gene data show CDR1 as LGHDT and CDR2 as YNNKEL (reference sequence). Trimming cost V 4 bases and J 11 bases; bases outside gene matches: 7. The CDR3 DNA reads TGTGCCAGCAGCCCCGACAGGGGCCGCGAGTACTTC. This gives the protein CASSPDRGREYF.

This clonotype was seen only a few times. This rearrangement joins TRBV4-2 to TRBJ1-5; D possibly corresponds to TRBD1 (5 bases). CDR3 length: 15 residues. V was shortened by 1 base and J by 6 bases, with 13 bases between the two germline ends. Germline values: CDR1 LGHNA, CDR2 YNFKEQ. The DNA for the CDR3 is TGTGCCAGCAGCCAAGTTGCAGGGTCGGTTCAGCCCCAGCATTTT. Protein: CASSQVAGSVQPQHF.

This clonotype was counted at least ten times. The chain uses TRBV24-1 and TRBJ1-5; a weak D match, TRBD1 (5 bases). Trimming removed 8 bases at V and 2 bases at J, with 9 bases between. This CDR3 is 13 amino acids long. Looked up from germline, CDR1 is KGHDR and CDR2 is SFDVKD. Here the CDR3 DNA reads TGTGCCACCACCCAACAGGGCAATCAGCCCCAGCATTTT. This translates into CATTQQGNQPQHF.

The chain employs TRBV11-2 and TRBJ2-3; D could derive from TRBD1 or TRBD2 (6 bases each). This CDR3 region has 17 residues. CDR1 is SGHAT, CDR2 FQNNGV, per germline. V gave up 5 bases and J gave up 7 bases, with 25 bases separating them. In DNA, the CDR3 is TGTGCCAGCAGCCCCGAGGCATCGGGGGCTGTTAGGCATACGCAGTATTTT. Protein sequence: CASSPEASGAVRHTQYF.

This clonotype has more than one count but fewer than ten. The V and J genes are TRBV11-2 and TRBJ1-1, with 11 bases matching TRBD1. CDR1 is SGHAT, CDR2 FQNNGV, per germline. There are 13 residues in the CDR3. Unmatched junction bases numbered 3, after V lost 4 bases and J lost 8 bases. CDR3 coding DNA: TGTGCCAGCAGCTCTGGACAGGGGGCCGAAGCTTTCTTT. It codes for CASSSGQGAEAFF.

The V and J genes are TRBV6-6 and TRBJ1-5; D gene ambiguous. V lost 2 bases, J lost 3 bases, and 11 bases lay in between. Germline loops: CDR1 MNHNY, CDR2 SVGAGI (reference sequence). There are 15 residues in the CDR3. Here the CDR3 reads CASSYNDASNQPQHF. CDR3 bases: TGTGCCAGCAGTTACAATGACGCCTCCAATCAGCCCCAGCATTTT.

The table lists this clonotype with a few counts. The gene calls are TRBV20-1 and TRBJ2-6; TRBD1 matches at 12 bases. V lost 2 bases, J lost 0 bases, and 8 bases stayed unmatched. The CDR3 spans 19 residues. Germline V gives CDR1 DFQATT, CDR2 SNEGSKA (reference sequence). DNA of the CDR3: TGCAGTGCTAGACATCGGGACAGGGGGCTTCACTCTGGGGCCAACGTCCTGACTTTC. Amino acids: CSARHRDRGLHSGANVLTF.

A few counts support this clonotype. V is TRBV6-5 and J is TRBJ2-2; D is unclear. V was shortened by 6 bases and J by 0 bases, with 14 bases between the two germline ends. This CDR3 has 16 residues. Germline V gene sequence: CDR1 MNHEY, CDR2 SVGAGI. CDR3 loop: CASSFRRTSNTGELFF. CDR3 sequence (DNA): TGTGCCAGCAGCTTCCGACGAACCTCGAACACCGGGGAGCTGTTTTTT.

This clonotype was counted ten times or more. The chain has TRBV5-4 and TRBJ2-7, with D possibly TRBD1 on 6 matching bases. This CDR3 region has 12 residues. Germline values: CDR1 SGHNT, CDR2 YYREEE (reference sequence). The V end was cut by 5 bases, the J end by 7 bases, with 13 bases between. The CDR3 loop reads CASSLDRSEQYF. Written as DNA, the CDR3 is TGTGCCAGCAGTCTCGACAGGTCGGAGCAGTACTTC.

A note on this clonotype: A much larger clone differs from this one at a single base, so this may be a read error. The DNA for the CDR3 is TGTGCCAGCAGTTTGTCAGGGTCGTGGGGTGAAAAACTGTTTTTT. This gives the protein CASSLSGSWGEKLFF. This sequence joins TRBV28 and TRBJ1-4, with D tentatively TRBD1 (5 bases). The CDR3 totals 15 residues. CDR1 is MDHEN and CDR2 is SYDVKM in the germline V gene. Deletions cut 3 bases from V and 7 bases from J, with 15 bases between.